Presented here are 14 T cell receptor beta chains from one specimen sequenced in a study of cytomegalovirus exposure and HLA in healthy donors. The primer mix had 60 Vbeta and 13 Jbeta primers. The repertoire was sequenced with immunoSEQ multiplex PCR; TCRdb's copy has only in-frame clones and lacks some. The table records approximately 88,000 clones, more than 75% of them present only once. The sample taken for sequencing was PBMCs. The receptor source for this set is a man between 25 and 39 years old in good health and CMV-seropositive.

Notes on this clone: Other DNA sequences in the same sample also yield this CDR3. The chain combines TRBV4-1 with TRBJ2-5; TRBD1 matches at 7 bases. CDR3 size: 14 residues. Unmatched junction bases numbered 8, after V lost 5 bases and J lost 5 bases. The germline gives CDR1 MGHRA, CDR2 YSYEKL. CDR3: CASSDYRGSETQYF. For the CDR3, the DNA is TGCGCCAGCAGCGACTACAGGGGCTCGGAGACCCAGTACTTC.

Concerning this clone: The junction shows a germline mismatch at one end, possibly a read error. The J gene is TRBJ2-3, the V gene TRBV6-6; possible D gene TRBD2, 6 bases. Germline assignment: CDR1 MNHNY and CDR2 SVGAGI (reference sequence). The CDR3 has 14 amino acids. Here the CDR3 DNA reads TGTGCCAGCAACCCAGGAGGGGCCACAGATACGCAGTGTTTT. It translates to CASNPGGATDTQCF.

CDR3 residues: CSVQDGQSQLFF. The CDR3 DNA is TGCAGCGTCCAGGATGGACAGTCTCAACTGTTTTTT. The chain combines TRBV29-1 with TRBJ1-4; maybe TRBD1 (6 bases). Germline V gene lookup returns CDR1 SQVTM and CDR2 ANQGSEA. The V end was cut by 6 bases, the J end by 12 bases, with 17 bases between. The CDR3 loop spans 12 amino acids.

V usage is TRBV27 and J usage is TRBJ1-2, with 7 bases matching TRBD1. Looked up from germline, CDR1 is MNHEY and CDR2 is SMNVEV (reference sequence). This CDR3 contains 14 residues. V trimming: 6 bases; J trimming: 4 bases; junction bases outside the gene matches: 8. The CDR3 here is CASSRQGVGYGYTF. CDR3 sequence (DNA): TGTGCCAGCAGCCGACAGGGAGTAGGCTATGGCTACACCTTC.

The J gene is TRBJ1-5, the V gene TRBV11-2, with D perhaps matching TRBD1 (5 bases). This CDR3 is built from 15 residues. The V gene's germline CDR1 is SGHAT and CDR2 FQNNGV. Trimming shortened V by 5 bases and J by 6 bases, and 17 bases separated the two germline ends. The CDR3 DNA is TGTGCCAGCAGCGATGGACACACAACCCCTCAGCCCCAGCATTTT. It translates to CASSDGHTTPQPQHF.

This clone was counted between two and nine times. The chain is built from TRBV4-1 and TRBJ1-2; D gene uncertain. The V end was cut by 1 base, the J end by 4 bases, with 13 bases between. Per germline, CDR1 MGHRA and CDR2 YSYEKL. The CDR3 runs 15 residues. The CDR3 reads CASSQALQLGYGYTF. As DNA, the CDR3 is TGCGCCAGCAGCCAAGCCTTACAGTTAGGCTATGGCTACACCTTC.

This clone was counted a few times. The chain has TRBV4-1 and TRBJ2-2, with 10 bases aligning to TRBD2. Germline V gene sequence: CDR1 MGHRA, CDR2 YSYEKL. This CDR3 is 17 amino acids long. The junction had 11 bases not matched to a gene; V was cut back by 3 bases and J by 7 bases. DNA for the CDR3: TGCGCCAGCAGCCAGTTACTAGCGGGGCCGGCTGGCGGGGAGCTGTTTTTT. It translates to CASSQLLAGPAGGELFF.

This clone turned up a few times. The rearrangement uses TRBV5-4 and TRBJ1-4, with TRBD1 matching over 9 bases. Germline V CDR1 and CDR2: SGHNT, YYREEE (reference sequence). Trimming at V came to 1 base and at J to 8 bases, leaving 6 bases not matched to a gene. The CDR3 has 15 residues. CDR3 in amino acids: CASSLWGTGREKLFF. The CDR3 nucleotides read TGTGCCAGCAGCTTGTGGGGGACAGGGCGCGAAAAACTGTTTTTT.

This clone has only a few counts. The chain employs TRBV11-2 and TRBJ1-2, with TRBD1 matching over 10 bases. V shed 5 bases, J shed 4 bases, and the junction held 4 bases outside the gene matches. The germline gives CDR1 SGHAT, CDR2 FQNNGV. The CDR3 has 14 residues. In DNA, the CDR3 is TGTGCCAGCAGCGCCAGGGACAGGGGCTATGGCTACACCTTC. Protein product: CASSARDRGYGYTF.

The chain couples TRBV28 to TRBJ2-5, with D possibly matching TRBD1 (6 bases). Matching the DNA end better, TRBJ2-7 makes the J call doubtful. The germline V gene encodes CDR1 MDHEN and CDR2 SYDVKM. The CDR3 is 16 residues long. CDR3 residues: CASSILLLGANYEQYF. The DNA of the CDR3 is TGTGCCAGCAGTATACTCCTGTTGGGGGCTAACTACGAGCAGTACTTC.

V and J are TRBV6-5 and TRBJ1-1; 9 nucleotides match TRBD1. This CDR3 has 12 residues. The ends lost 4 bases at V and 8 bases at J; junction bases unmatched: 2. Looked up from germline, CDR1 is MNHEY and CDR2 is SVGAGI. The CDR3 DNA reads as TGTGCCAGCAGTTCTGGGACAGGGGAAGCTTTCTTT. Amino acids: CASSSGTGEAFF.

J is TRBJ2-5 and V is TRBV9, with D possibly being TRBD1 (6 bases). V shed 3 bases and J shed 4 bases, with 16 bases lying between them. The CDR3 sequence is 15 residues long. CDR1 is SGDLS, CDR2 YYNGEE, per germline. The CDR3 bases are TGTGCCAGCAGCGGCGACAGGCTAGGGGGAGAGACCCAGTACTTC. This gives the protein CASSGDRLGGETQYF.

The J gene is TRBJ1-1, the V gene TRBV5-6; no definite D call. The CDR3 totals 14 residues. The V and J ends lost 6 bases and 5 bases respectively, with 17 bases between them. Germline V gives CDR1 SGHDT, CDR2 YYEEEE. The DNA for the CDR3 is TGTGCCAGCATCGCCCGGGAAGGCAGAACTGAAGCTTTCTTT. This encodes CASIAREGRTEAFF.

The V and J genes are TRBV5-1 and TRBJ1-1, with 7 bases identical to TRBD1. The CDR3 runs 14 residues. The germline V gene has CDR1 SGHRS and CDR2 YFSETQ. Unmatched junction bases numbered 5, after V lost 4 bases and J lost 2 bases. The DNA of the CDR3 is TGCGCCAGCAGCCGAAACAGGGGTAACACTGAAGCTTTCTTT. The encoded protein is CASSRNRGNTEAFF.